This T cell receptor (beta chain) appears in the sequencing data of a study of blood T cell repertoires in COVID-19. This clone was found once. The CDR3 contains 14 residues. Per the germline V gene, CDR1 is SQVTM and CDR2 is ANQGSEA. The V end was cut by 7 bases, the J end by 4 bases, with 19 bases between. Per the original methods: Reference gene primer amplification yielded estimated nucleated cell counts. The table came from immunoSEQ multiplex PCR; TCRdb's copy has only in-frame clones and leaves some out. V and J calls and clone size come straight from that table; D and trimming were deduced from the DNA. The sample has tens of thousands of clones, 75% to 90% seen once.

The rearrangement uses TRBV29-1 and TRBJ1-2; a possible D gene is TRBD1 (6 bases). Input material: peripheral blood. This TCR was sampled from a human donor with active COVID-19. The donor label of this sample is uncertain. The CDR3 DNA follows: TGCAGCGGGGGGGGGCCCGGGGGGGTCTATGGCTACACCTTC. This gives the protein CSGGGPGGVYGYTF.